The rows below give T cell receptor beta chains drawn from one sample of a study of T cell responses to AZD1222 COVID-19 vaccine. Sequenced by immunoSEQ multiplex PCR; TCRdb stores in-frame clones only, minus some. The sample includes about 100,000 clones, about 89% of them seen just once. The specimen comprised peripheral blood, sampled on day 0 of AZD1222 vaccination. Source of these receptors: an adult in good health. Both conserved end residues are part of each CDR3. The order of the fields is clone size, J gene, D gene, V gene, CDR3 DNA, CDR3 protein. A D gene is named only where the DNA matches it firmly. Clone size is given for some rows only: seen once, a few or many times, or a class if the clone is expanded.

clone size: few
J gene: TRBJ1-5
D gene: TRBD1
V gene: TRBV18
CDR3 DNA: TGTGCCAGCTCAAGAGGGACAGGGGAAGATCAGCCCCAGCATTTT
CDR3 protein: CASSRGTGEDQPQHF

clone size: once
J gene: TRBJ2-7
D gene: -
V gene: TRBV28
CDR3 DNA: TGTGCCAGCAGGCGTCAGGGCGACGAGCAGTACTTC
CDR3 protein: CASRRQGDEQYF

clone size: -
J gene: TRBJ1-2
D gene: -
V gene: TRBV19
CDR3 DNA: TGTGCCAGTACCTCGCTAGAAGGAGGGGGCTACACCTTC
CDR3 protein: CASTSLEGGGYTF

clone size: -
J gene: TRBJ2-7
D gene: -
V gene: TRBV10-3
CDR3 DNA: TGTGCCATCAGTAACGACCCAGTCGCCTACGAGCAGTACTTC
CDR3 protein: CAISNDPVAYEQYF

clone size: few
J gene: TRBJ2-5
D gene: TRBD1
V gene: TRBV18
CDR3 DNA: TGTGCCAGCTCACCTTCTCAGACAGGGGGCAGGGAGACCCAGTACTTC
CDR3 protein: CASSPSQTGGRETQYF

clone size: -
J gene: TRBJ2-7
D gene: -
V gene: TRBV5-1
CDR3 DNA: TGCGCCAGCAGTCGGGCCCAGGGGACATCCTACGAGCAGTACTTC
CDR3 protein: CASSRAQGTSYEQYF

clone size: -
J gene: TRBJ1-1
D gene: -
V gene: TRBV5-1
CDR3 DNA: TGCGCCAGCAGCTTGGCGGGGGGGACCGTGAACACTGAAGCTTTCTTT
CDR3 protein: CASSLAGGTVNTEAFF

clone size: -
J gene: TRBJ2-5
D gene: TRBD2
V gene: TRBV5-1
CDR3 DNA: TGCGCCAGCAGGCGCGGGACTAGCGGGATGGAGACCCAGTACTTC
CDR3 protein: CASRRGTSGMETQYF

clone size: -
J gene: TRBJ1-5
D gene: -
V gene: TRBV10-3
CDR3 DNA: TGTGCCATCAGTGAGTCCCAGGGAAGTCAGCCCCAGCATTTT
CDR3 protein: CAISESQGSQPQHF

clone size: -
J gene: TRBJ2-4
D gene: TRBD1
V gene: TRBV6-5
CDR3 DNA: TGTGCCAGCAGTTACACCCAGACAGGGGAGCGGAACATTCAGTACTTC
CDR3 protein: CASSYTQTGERNIQYF

clone size: -
J gene: TRBJ1-1
D gene: -
V gene: TRBV7-6
CDR3 DNA: TGTGCCAGCAGCTTAGCGGCGGACACTGAAGCTTTCTTT
CDR3 protein: CASSLAADTEAFF

clone size: -
J gene: TRBJ2-5
D gene: -
V gene: TRBV10-3
CDR3 DNA: TGTGCCATCAGTGAATCGGCAGGGCTGGTGACCCAGTACTTC
CDR3 protein: CAISESAGLVTQYF

clone size: -
J gene: TRBJ1-1
D gene: -
V gene: TRBV11-3
CDR3 DNA: TGTGCCAGCAGCTGGCCCAGGGGTGAAGCTTTCTTT
CDR3 protein: CASSWPRGEAFF

clone size: once
J gene: TRBJ1-2
D gene: -
V gene: TRBV12-3/TRBV12-4
CDR3 DNA: TGTGCCAGCAGTTTGTCGGCAGGGGATGGCTACACCTTC
CDR3 protein: CASSLSAGDGYTF

clone size: -
J gene: TRBJ1-1
D gene: -
V gene: TRBV15
CDR3 DNA: TGTGCCACCAGCAGATTAGTAGGGAACACTGAAGCTTTCTTT
CDR3 protein: CATSRLVGNTEAFF

clone size: -
J gene: TRBJ2-5
D gene: TRBD2
V gene: TRBV5-4
CDR3 DNA: TGTGCCAGCAGCCGTCGACTAGCGGGGGGTATTTCGTCCCAGTACTTC
CDR3 protein: CASSRRLAGGISSQYF

clone size: -
J gene: TRBJ2-4
D gene: TRBD2
V gene: TRBV11-3
CDR3 DNA: TGTGCCAGCAGCTCGTCACTAGCGGGGGTGAAAAACATTCAGTACTTC
CDR3 protein: CASSSSLAGVKNIQYF

clone size: -
J gene: TRBJ1-1
D gene: -
V gene: TRBV4-1
CDR3 DNA: TGCGCCAGCAGCTGGTGGGGCAGCAAGAACACTGAAGCTTTCTTT
CDR3 protein: CASSWWGSKNTEAFF

clone size: -
J gene: TRBJ2-5
D gene: TRBD2
V gene: TRBV7-6
CDR3 DNA: TGTGCCAGCAGCCTAGACCAGGGACTATCTAAAGAGACCCAGTACTTC
CDR3 protein: CASSLDQGLSKETQYF

clone size: -
J gene: TRBJ2-1
D gene: TRBD2
V gene: TRBV18
CDR3 DNA: TGTGCCAGCTCACCAGCGGGGGGTAGGGAGAATGAGCAGTTCTTC
CDR3 protein: CASSPAGGRENEQFF

clone size: -
J gene: TRBJ1-6
D gene: -
V gene: TRBV20-1
CDR3 DNA: TGCAGTGCTAGGGCGACCCTGCGGCTCCACTTT
CDR3 protein: CSARATLRLHF

clone size: few
J gene: TRBJ1-3
D gene: -
V gene: TRBV25-1
CDR3 DNA: TGTGCCAGCAGTGCGGGCGGATCTGGAAACACCATATATTTT
CDR3 protein: CASSAGGSGNTIYF

clone size: -
J gene: TRBJ1-2
D gene: -
V gene: TRBV2
CDR3 DNA: TGTGCCAGCGGAGGGGGAGGCTATGGCTACACCTTC
CDR3 protein: CASGGGGYGYTF

clone size: -
J gene: TRBJ1-2
D gene: -
V gene: TRBV3-1/TRBV3-2
CDR3 DNA: TGTGCCAGCAGCCAAGATCCAGTGGCCTATGGCTACACCTTC
CDR3 protein: CASSQDPVAYGYTF

clone size: -
J gene: TRBJ1-1
D gene: TRBD1
V gene: TRBV11-3
CDR3 DNA: TGTGCCAGCAGCTTAGTAGCCGGGACAGCAGAAGCTTTCTTT
CDR3 protein: CASSLVAGTAEAFF

clone size: -
J gene: TRBJ2-7
D gene: -
V gene: TRBV4-1
CDR3 DNA: TGCGCCAGCAGCCAAGTAAGCAGCTCCTACGAGCAGTACTTC
CDR3 protein: CASSQVSSSYEQYF

clone size: -
J gene: TRBJ2-2
D gene: -
V gene: TRBV6-5
CDR3 DNA: TGTGCCAGCAGAGACCTTAACCTGGGGACCGGGGAGCTGTTTTTT
CDR3 protein: CASRDLNLGTGELFF

clone size: -
J gene: TRBJ2-2
D gene: TRBD1
V gene: TRBV5-1
CDR3 DNA: TGCGCCAGCAGCTTGGGACAGGGGGCCAACACCGGGGAGCTGTTTTTT
CDR3 protein: CASSLGQGANTGELFF

clone size: -
J gene: TRBJ1-1
D gene: -
V gene: TRBV5-4
CDR3 DNA: TGTGCCAGCAGCTTGAGGGCCAGAGACACTGAAGCTTTCTTT
CDR3 protein: CASSLRARDTEAFF

clone size: -
J gene: TRBJ1-4
D gene: TRBD1
V gene: TRBV4-1
CDR3 DNA: TGCGCCAGCAGCCAACTGGGACAGGGGGAGGTATTGACTGAAAAACTGTTTTTT
CDR3 protein: CASSQLGQGEVLTEKLFF

clone size: -
J gene: TRBJ1-1
D gene: -
V gene: TRBV28
CDR3 DNA: TGTGCCAGCAGCCCCCATACAGTTGCCACTGAAGCTTTCTTT
CDR3 protein: CASSPHTVATEAFF

clone size: -
J gene: TRBJ1-2
D gene: TRBD1
V gene: TRBV3-1/TRBV3-2
CDR3 DNA: TGTGCCAGCAGCTTACGGACAGGGACAAACTATGGCTACACCTTC
CDR3 protein: CASSLRTGTNYGYTF

clone size: -
J gene: TRBJ2-7
D gene: TRBD1
V gene: TRBV30
CDR3 DNA: TGTGCCTGGAGTCCGCGAGACAGGGAATACGAGCAGTACTTC
CDR3 protein: CAWSPRDREYEQYF

clone size: -
J gene: TRBJ2-1
D gene: TRBD2
V gene: TRBV7-9
CDR3 DNA: TGTGCCAGCAGCTTAGCGATAAGGAGCGGGAGGGCCTCAAATGAGCAGTTCTTC
CDR3 protein: CASSLAIRSGRASNEQFF

clone size: -
J gene: TRBJ2-3
D gene: TRBD2
V gene: TRBV4-2
CDR3 DNA: TGTGCCAGCAGCCAAGATCTCTGGACTAGCGGGAGGGGCACAGATACGCAGTATTTT
CDR3 protein: CASSQDLWTSGRGTDTQYF

clone size: -
J gene: TRBJ1-4
D gene: -
V gene: TRBV5-5
CDR3 DNA: TGTGCCAGCCCCTTGAATTATGCAACTAATGAAAAACTGTTTTTT
CDR3 protein: CASPLNYATNEKLFF

clone size: -
J gene: TRBJ2-6
D gene: -
V gene: TRBV5-1
CDR3 DNA: TGCGCCAGCAGCTCCGACACTGGCGGGGCCAACGTCCTGACTTTC
CDR3 protein: CASSSDTGGANVLTF